This TCR beta chain is from a study of shared clonotypes between healthy human individuals. Regarding this clone: Other DNA sequences in the sample encode the same CDR3.

Measured with immunoSEQ multiplex PCR; TCRdb has only the in-frame clones, and not every one. The sample has under 1,100,000 clones; 75% are singletons. V lost 1 base to trimming and J lost 5 bases, with 11 bases between them. The CDR3 is 13 residues long. Germline V gives CDR1 SQVTM, CDR2 ANQGSEA. The V gene is TRBV29-1, the J gene TRBJ1-1; D is perhaps TRBD1 (5 bases). The sample consisted of memory CD4+ T cells sorted from blood. Subset described: CD45RA-negative fraction. This receptor was identified in a young man in good health. The CDR3 is CSVEGSGRTEAFF. CDR3 DNA sequence: TGCAGCGTTGAAGGCTCAGGGCGGACTGAAGCTTTCTTT.